This entry is about one T cell receptor beta chain. Its target is not known. In the original analysis: Filtering of immunoSEQ junctional sequences could not match full-length read filtering. Assay used: immunoSEQ multiplex PCR; TCRdb lists only in-frame clones, some missing. That table supplies the V and J calls and clone size; D and trimming were determined from the DNA. This repertoire shows 2 million to 2.5 million clones, about 94% found once; its top ten account for roughly 1.1%. This entry belongs to a study of shared clonotypes between healthy human individuals. Notes on the study in general: What naive subsets generally showed was a larger estimated richness than memory subsets showed.

This CDR3 is 16 amino acids long. The germline V gene has CDR1 MGHRA and CDR2 YSYEKL. V was pared by 1 base and J by 3 bases, with 9 bases of the junction left unmatched. Naive CD8 isolation took CD45RO-negative cells positively selected for CCR7 and excluded terminally differentiated effector memory CD45RA+ cells. What was sequenced was naive CD8+ T cells sorted from blood. The receptor's source is a man aged 18-30 years in good health. The rearrangement joins TRBV4-1 to TRBJ2-7; 7 nucleotides agree with TRBD1. CDR3 sequence reads: CASSQVVGGGGYEQYF. In nucleotides, the CDR3 is TGCGCCAGCAGCCAAGTTGTAGGGGGCGGTGGCTACGAGCAGTACTTC.